These T cell receptor beta chains were read from a single sample in a study of early T cells in non-severe SARS-CoV-2 infection. MiXCR was run by TCRdb on the 5' RACE reads, yielding one entry per CDR3 protein. The sample yields tens of thousands of distinct CDR3 sequences, about 12% seen once. The sample taken for sequencing was whole blood. The source of these receptors is an adult who was a healthcare worker with PCR-confirmed SARS-CoV-2 infection or an uninfected control (not recorded which). CDR3s include the opening cysteine and the closing phenylalanine or tryptophan. A D gene is named only where the DNA matches it firmly. Expanded clones are given a class, and other clones once, few, many or no size at all.

V: TRBV6-5; J: TRBJ1-1; size: few; D: -; CDR3: CASSYSTANTEAFF; DNA: TGTGCCAGCAGTTACTCCACAGCGAACACTGAAGCTTTCTTT
V: TRBV4-1; J: TRBJ2-7; size: few; D: -; CDR3: CASSHRTGTYEQYF; DNA: TGCGCCAGCAGCCACCGAACAGGGACCTACGAGCAGTACTTC
V: TRBV6-6; J: TRBJ2-7; size: -; D: -; CDR3: CASSYAPGSHEQYF; DNA: TGTGCCAGCAGTTACGCACCTGGGTCCCACGAGCAGTACTTC
V: TRBV5-1; J: TRBJ1-2; size: many; D: TRBD1; CDR3: CASSLEGAAGYTF; DNA: TGCGCCAGCAGCTTGGAGGGGGCGGCTGGCTACACCTTC
V: TRBV2; J: TRBJ2-1; size: few; D: -; CDR3: CASSGGTYNEQFF; DNA: TGTGCCAGCAGTGGCGGGACCTACAATGAGCAGTTCTTC
V: TRBV3-1; J: TRBJ1-2; size: many; D: -; CDR3: CASSQAIDRNYGYTF; DNA: TGTGCCAGCAGCCAAGCCATAGACAGGAACTATGGCTACACCTTC
V: TRBV3-1; J: TRBJ2-1; size: many; D: -; CDR3: CASSQASNEQFF; DNA: TGTGCCAGCAGCCAAGCGAGCAATGAGCAGTTCTTC
V: TRBV29-1; J: TRBJ1-3; size: -; D: TRBD1; CDR3: CSVSTGSGNTIYF; DNA: TGCAGCGTTTCGACAGGGAGTGGAAACACCATATATTTT
V: TRBV5-1; J: TRBJ2-3; size: -; D: -; CDR3: CASSSNPTDTQYF; DNA: TGCGCCAGCAGCTCTAACCCCACAGATACGCAGTATTTT
V: TRBV30; J: TRBJ1-5; size: -; D: -; CDR3: CAWSPGRGPWPQHF; DNA: TGTGCCTGGAGCCCGGGTCGGGGTCCGTGGCCCCAGCATTTT
V: TRBV5-8; J: TRBJ2-5; size: -; D: -; CDR3: CASSLASGQETQYF; DNA: TGTGCCAGCAGCTTGGCTTCAGGACAAGAGACCCAGTACTTC
V: TRBV12-3/TRBV12-4; J: TRBJ2-7; size: -; D: -; CDR3: CASSPGGEYVYEQYF; DNA: TGTGCCAGCAGTCCAGGGGGGGAGTATGTTTACGAGCAGTACTTC
V: TRBV18; J: TRBJ2-7; size: -; D: TRBD1; CDR3: CASSPLGQGEQYF; DNA: TGTGCCAGCTCACCCCTAGGACAGGGCGAGCAGTACTTC
V: TRBV29-1; J: TRBJ2-1; size: few; D: -; CDR3: CSVSLEGEQFF; DNA: TGCAGCGTCTCACTAGAGGGTGAGCAGTTCTTC
V: TRBV7-9; J: TRBJ2-5; size: -; D: TRBD1; CDR3: CASSVGQGAWETQYF; DNA: TGTGCCAGCAGCGTGGGACAGGGGGCTTGGGAGACCCAGTACTTC
V: TRBV18; J: TRBJ1-1; size: few; D: -; CDR3: CASSPPTLANTEAFF; DNA: TGTGCCAGCTCACCACCGACCTTGGCGAACACTGAAGCTTTCTTT